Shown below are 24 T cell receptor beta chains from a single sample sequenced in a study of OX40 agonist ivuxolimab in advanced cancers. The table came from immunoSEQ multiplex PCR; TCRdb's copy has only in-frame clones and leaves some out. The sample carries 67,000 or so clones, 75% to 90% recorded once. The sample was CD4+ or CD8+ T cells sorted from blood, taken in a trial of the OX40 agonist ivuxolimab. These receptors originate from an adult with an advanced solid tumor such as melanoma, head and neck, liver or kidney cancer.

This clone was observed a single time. This chain's CDR3 is CASSWDSLSGNTIYF. CDR3 DNA sequence: TGTGCCAGCAGCTGGGACAGTCTCTCTGGAAACACCATATATTTT. The J gene is TRBJ1-3, the V gene TRBV7-2, with 7 bases that match TRBD1. Germline loops: CDR1 SGHTA, CDR2 FQGNSA. V lost 4 bases and J lost 0; bases outside the gene matches: 3. The CDR3 is 15 residues long.

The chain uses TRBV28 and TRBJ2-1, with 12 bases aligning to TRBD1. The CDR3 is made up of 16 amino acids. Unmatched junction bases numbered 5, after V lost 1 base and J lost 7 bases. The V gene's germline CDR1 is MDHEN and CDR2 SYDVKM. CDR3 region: CASSLSGQGAKNEQFF. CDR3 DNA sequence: TGTGCCAGCAGTTTATCGGGACAGGGGGCTAAAAATGAGCAGTTCTTC.

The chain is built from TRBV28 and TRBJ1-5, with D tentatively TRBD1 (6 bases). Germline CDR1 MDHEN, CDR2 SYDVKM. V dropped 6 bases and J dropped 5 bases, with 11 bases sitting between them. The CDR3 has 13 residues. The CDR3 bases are TGTGCCAGCAGCTGGGGGGCGGATCAGCCCCAGCATTTT. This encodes CASSWGADQPQHF.

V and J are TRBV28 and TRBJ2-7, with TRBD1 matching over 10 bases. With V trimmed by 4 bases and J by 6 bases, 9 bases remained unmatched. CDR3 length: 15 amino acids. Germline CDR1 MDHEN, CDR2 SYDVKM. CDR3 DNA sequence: TGTGCCAGCAGTTCCCCCGGGACAGGGGTGGTCGAGCAGTACTTC. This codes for CASSSPGTGVVEQYF.

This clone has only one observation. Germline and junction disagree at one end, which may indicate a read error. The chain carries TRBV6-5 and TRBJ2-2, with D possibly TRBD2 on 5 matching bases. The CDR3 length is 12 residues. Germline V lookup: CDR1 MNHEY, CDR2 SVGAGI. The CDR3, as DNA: TGTGCCAGCAGTGCCCCGGAGAGGGATCTGTTTTTT. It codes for CASSAPERDLFF.

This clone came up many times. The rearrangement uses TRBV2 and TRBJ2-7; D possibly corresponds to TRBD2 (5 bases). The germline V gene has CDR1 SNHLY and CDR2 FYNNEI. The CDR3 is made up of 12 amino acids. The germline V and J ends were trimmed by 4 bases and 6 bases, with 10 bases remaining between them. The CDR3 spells CASSGVGGEQYF. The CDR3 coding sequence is TGTGCCAGCAGTGGTGTAGGAGGCGAGCAGTACTTC.

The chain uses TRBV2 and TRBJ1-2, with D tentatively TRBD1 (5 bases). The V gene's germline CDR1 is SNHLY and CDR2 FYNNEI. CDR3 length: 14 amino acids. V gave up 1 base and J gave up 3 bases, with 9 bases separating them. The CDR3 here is CASSEEQAYYGYTF. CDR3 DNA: TGTGCCAGCAGTGAAGAACAGGCTTACTATGGCTACACCTTC.

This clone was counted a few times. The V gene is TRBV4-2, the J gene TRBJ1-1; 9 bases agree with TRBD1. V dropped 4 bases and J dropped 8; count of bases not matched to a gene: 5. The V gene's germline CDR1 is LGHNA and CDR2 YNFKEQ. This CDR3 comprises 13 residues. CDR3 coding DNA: TGTGCCAGCAGCCCCCGGACAGGGGAAGAAGCTTTCTTT. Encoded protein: CASSPRTGEEAFF.

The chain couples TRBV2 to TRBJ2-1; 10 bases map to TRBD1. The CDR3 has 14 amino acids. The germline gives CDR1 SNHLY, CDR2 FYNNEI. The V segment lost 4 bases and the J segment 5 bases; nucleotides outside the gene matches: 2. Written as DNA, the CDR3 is TGTGCCAGCAGTGGGGGGACAGGGGACAATGAGCAGTTCTTC. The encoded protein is CASSGGTGDNEQFF.

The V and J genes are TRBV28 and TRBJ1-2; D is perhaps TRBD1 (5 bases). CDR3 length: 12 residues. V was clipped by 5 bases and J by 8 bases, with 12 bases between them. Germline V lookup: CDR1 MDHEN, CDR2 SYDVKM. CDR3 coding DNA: TGTGCCAGCAGTACATCAGGGCCAGGCTACACCTTC. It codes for CASSTSGPGYTF.

The CDR3 sequence is CASSSGGGWNEQFF. In DNA, the CDR3 is TGTGCCAGCAGCTCGGGAGGGGGGTGGAATGAGCAGTTCTTC. The chain is built from TRBV5-4 and TRBJ2-1, with 8 nucleotides matching TRBD2. Germline V gene lookup returns CDR1 SGHNT and CDR2 YYREEE (reference sequence). The CDR3 runs 14 residues. V shed 3 bases and J 7 bases; nucleotides not matched to a gene: 6.

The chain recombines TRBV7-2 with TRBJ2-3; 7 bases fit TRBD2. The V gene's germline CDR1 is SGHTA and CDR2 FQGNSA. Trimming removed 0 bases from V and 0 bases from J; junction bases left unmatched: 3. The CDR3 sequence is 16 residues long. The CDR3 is CASSLASGDSTDTQYF. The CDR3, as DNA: TGTGCCAGCAGCTTAGCCAGCGGGGATAGCACAGATACGCAGTATTTT.

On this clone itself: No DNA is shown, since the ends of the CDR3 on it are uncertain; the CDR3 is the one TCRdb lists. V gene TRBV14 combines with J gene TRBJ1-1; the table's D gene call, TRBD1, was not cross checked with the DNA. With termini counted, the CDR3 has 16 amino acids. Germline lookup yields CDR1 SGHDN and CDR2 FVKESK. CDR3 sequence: CASSQDFGPGDGEAFF.

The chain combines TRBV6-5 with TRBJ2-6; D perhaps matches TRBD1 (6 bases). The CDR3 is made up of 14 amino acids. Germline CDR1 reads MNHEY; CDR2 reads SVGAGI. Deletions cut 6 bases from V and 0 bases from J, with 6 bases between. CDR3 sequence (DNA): TGTGCCAGCAGCAGGGGCTCTGGGGCCAACGTCCTGACTTTC. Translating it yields CASSRGSGANVLTF.

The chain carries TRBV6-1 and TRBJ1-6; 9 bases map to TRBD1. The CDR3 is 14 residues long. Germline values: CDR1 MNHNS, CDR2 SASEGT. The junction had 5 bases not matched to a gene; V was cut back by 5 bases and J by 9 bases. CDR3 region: CASSPTGGGSPLHF. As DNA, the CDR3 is TGTGCCAGCAGTCCAACAGGGGGCGGTTCACCCCTCCACTTT.

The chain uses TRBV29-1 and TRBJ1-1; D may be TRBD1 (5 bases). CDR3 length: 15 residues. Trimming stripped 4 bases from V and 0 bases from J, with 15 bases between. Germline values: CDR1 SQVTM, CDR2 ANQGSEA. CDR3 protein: CSVVARDLMNTEAFF. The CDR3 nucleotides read TGCAGCGTTGTTGCCAGGGATCTCATGAACACTGAAGCTTTCTTT. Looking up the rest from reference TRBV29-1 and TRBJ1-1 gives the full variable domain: SAVISQKPSRDICQRGTSLTIQCQVDSQVTMMFWYRQQPGQSLTLIATANQGSEATYESGFVIDKFPISRPNLTFSTLTVSNMSPEDSSIYLCSVVARDLMNTEAFFGQGTRLTVV.

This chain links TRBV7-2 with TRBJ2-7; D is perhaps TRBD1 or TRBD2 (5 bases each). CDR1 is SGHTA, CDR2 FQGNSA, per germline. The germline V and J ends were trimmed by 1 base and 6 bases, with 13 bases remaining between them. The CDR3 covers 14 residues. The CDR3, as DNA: TGTGCCAGCAGCTTAGTTGGGGACGCGCCCGAGCAGTACTTC. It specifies CASSLVGDAPEQYF.

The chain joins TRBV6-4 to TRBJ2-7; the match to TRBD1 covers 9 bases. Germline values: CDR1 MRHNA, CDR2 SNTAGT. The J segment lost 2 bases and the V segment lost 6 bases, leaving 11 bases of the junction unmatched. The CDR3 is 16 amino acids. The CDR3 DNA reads TGTGCCAGCAGGGGGTACAGGGGGCCGTACCCCTACGAGCAGTACTTC. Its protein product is CASRGYRGPYPYEQYF.

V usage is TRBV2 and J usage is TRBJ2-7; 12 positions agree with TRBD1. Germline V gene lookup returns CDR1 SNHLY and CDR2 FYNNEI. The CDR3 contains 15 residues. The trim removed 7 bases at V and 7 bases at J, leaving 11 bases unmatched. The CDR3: CASNAGQGATGEQYF. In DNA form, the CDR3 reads TGTGCCAGCAACGCGGGACAGGGGGCGACTGGGGAGCAGTACTTC.

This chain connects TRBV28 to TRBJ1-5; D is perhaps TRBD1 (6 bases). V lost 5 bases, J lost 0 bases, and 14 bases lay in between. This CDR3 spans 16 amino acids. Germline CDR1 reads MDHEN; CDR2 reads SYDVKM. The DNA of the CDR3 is TGTGCCAGCAGTATACAGGGTGCCTATAGCAATCAGCCCCAGCATTTT. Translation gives CASSIQGAYSNQPQHF.

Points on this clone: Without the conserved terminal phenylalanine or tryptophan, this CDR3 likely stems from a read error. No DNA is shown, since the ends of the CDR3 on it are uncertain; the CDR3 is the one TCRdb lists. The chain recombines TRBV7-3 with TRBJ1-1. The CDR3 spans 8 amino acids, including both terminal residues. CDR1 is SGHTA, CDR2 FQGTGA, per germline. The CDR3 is CASSPPPL.

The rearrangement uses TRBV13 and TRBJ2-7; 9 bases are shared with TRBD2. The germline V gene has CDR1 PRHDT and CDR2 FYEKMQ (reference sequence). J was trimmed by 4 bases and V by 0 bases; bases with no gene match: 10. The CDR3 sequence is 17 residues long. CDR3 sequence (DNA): TGTGCCAGCAGCTTAGGGGGCACGGGACTAGCCATATACGAGCAGTACTTC. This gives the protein CASSLGGTGLAIYEQYF.

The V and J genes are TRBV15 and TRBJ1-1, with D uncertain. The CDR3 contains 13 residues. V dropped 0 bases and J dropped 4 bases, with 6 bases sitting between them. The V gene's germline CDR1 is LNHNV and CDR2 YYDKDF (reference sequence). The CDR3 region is CATSREMGTEAFF. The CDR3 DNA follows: TGTGCCACCAGCAGAGAAATGGGCACTGAAGCTTTCTTT. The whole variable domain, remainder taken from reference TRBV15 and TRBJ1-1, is DAMVIQNPRYQVTQFGKPVTLSCSQTLNHNVMYWYQQKSSQAPKLLFHYYDKDFNNEADTPDNFQSRRPNTSFCFLDIRSPGLGDTAMYLCATSREMGTEAFFGQGTRLTVV.

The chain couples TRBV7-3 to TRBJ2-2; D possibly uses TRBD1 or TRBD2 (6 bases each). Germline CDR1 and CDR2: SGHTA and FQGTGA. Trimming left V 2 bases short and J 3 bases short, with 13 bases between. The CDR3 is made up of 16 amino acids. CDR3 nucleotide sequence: TGTGCCAGCAGCTTACTCCCGGGGGCGCACACCGGGGAGCTGTTTTTT. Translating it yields CASSLLPGAHTGELFF.